The 26 T cell receptor beta chains below come from one sample, sequenced in a study of T-cell memory formation after mild COVID-19. Via MiXCR, TCRdb re-called the 5' RACE reads, giving one row per CDR3 protein. The sample records under 350,000 distinct CDR3 sequences, 15% to 20% being singletons. Sequencing was done on a sample of PBMCs or a T cell subset sorted from them (not recorded which). These receptors came from a man younger than 35 who had mild COVID-19 (a few samples of this study predate the infection). Cell type and time point are not known.

The chain has TRBV28 and TRBJ2-1; perhaps TRBD1 as D (5 bases). CDR1 MDHEN and CDR2 SYDVKM come from the germline V gene. V lost 6 bases, J lost 4 bases, and 13 bases lay in between. The CDR3 consists of 14 residues. In DNA form, the CDR3 reads TGTGCCAGCAGGGACACATCCAAGTACAATGAGCAGTTCTTC. Translated, it gives CASRDTSKYNEQFF.

This clonotype turned up a few times. V gene TRBV20-1 combines with J gene TRBJ1-5; D unclear. CDR3 length: 14 residues. The germline V gene has CDR1 DFQATT and CDR2 SNEGSKA (reference sequence). V dropped 3 bases and J dropped 4 bases, with 13 bases sitting between them. CDR3 region: CSASPRLRNQPQHF. The CDR3 DNA reads TGCAGTGCTAGCCCCAGACTGCGTAATCAGCCCCAGCATTTT.

The chain carries TRBV6-5 and TRBJ1-3; a weak D match, TRBD1 (6 bases). Per the germline V gene, CDR1 is MNHEY and CDR2 is SVGAGI. There are 16 residues in the CDR3. Trimming took 0 bases from V and 4 from J, leaving 13 bases between them. The DNA of the CDR3 is TGTGCCAGCAGTTACTCGCACGGGGGCAGAGGAAACACCATATATTTT. Translated: CASSYSHGGRGNTIYF.

This clonotype has more than one count but fewer than ten. The chain recombines TRBV6-1 with TRBJ2-4; 9 positions agree with TRBD2. V gave up 4 bases and J gave up 8 bases; unmatched junction bases: 15. Germline V gene sequence: CDR1 MNHNS, CDR2 SASEGT. This CDR3 contains 17 residues. For the CDR3, the DNA is TGTGCCAGCAGTGTTTTAGCGGGGGATCTCATACGGGACATTCAGTACTTC. Its protein is CASSVLAGDLIRDIQYF.

The CDR3 spells CASGETGTSGANVLTF. CDR3 in DNA: TGTGCCAGCGGAGAGACAGGGACCTCTGGGGCCAACGTCCTGACTTTC. The chain uses TRBV9 and TRBJ2-6; TRBD1 matches at 7 bases. The length of the CDR3 is 16 residues. The ends lost 7 bases at V and 0 bases at J; junction bases unmatched: 7. Looked up from germline, CDR1 is SGDLS and CDR2 is YYNGEE. The full variable domain, completed using reference TRBV9 and TRBJ2-6, is DSGVTQTPKHLITATGQRVTLRCSPRSGDLSVYWYQQSLDQGLQFLIQYYNGEERAKGNILERFSAQQFPDLHSELNLSSLELGDSALYFCASGETGTSGANVLTFGAGSRLTVL.

This clonotype was observed at least ten times. The V and J genes are TRBV7-3 and TRBJ2-1; D possibly uses TRBD1 or TRBD2 (5 bases each). This CDR3 region has 14 residues. The germline gives CDR1 SGHTA, CDR2 FQGTGA. Trimming removed 5 bases at V and 0 bases at J, with 8 bases between. As DNA, the CDR3 is TGTGCCAGCAGCCGGGGCGGCTCCTACAATGAGCAGTTCTTC. Translating it yields CASSRGGSYNEQFF.

The chain combines TRBV4-1 with TRBJ2-4; the D gene is possibly TRBD1 (5 bases). Germline CDR1 MGHRA, CDR2 YSYEKL. Trimming removed 0 bases at V and 0 bases at J, with 15 bases between. The CDR3 runs 18 residues. CDR3 sequence reads: CASSQEWRQSLAKNIQYF. The CDR3, as DNA: TGCGCCAGCAGCCAAGAGTGGAGACAGTCCTTAGCCAAAAACATTCAGTACTTC.

This clonotype was recorded a few times. V usage is TRBV7-9 and J usage is TRBJ2-1; 13 bases agree with TRBD2. The CDR3 is 16 residues long. With 5 bases clipped from V and 6 bases from J, the junction kept 7 bases outside the gene matches. Germline V gene data show CDR1 as SEHNR and CDR2 as FQNEAQ (reference sequence). The CDR3 DNA is TGTGCCAGCAGCCCTCGGACTAGCGGGGGCCTCAATGAGCAGTTCTTC. Encoded protein: CASSPRTSGGLNEQFF.

This clonotype was counted between two and nine times. The gene calls are TRBV11-2 and TRBJ1-1, with 7 bases matching TRBD1. The V and J ends lost 8 bases and 5 bases, in that order; junction bases with no gene match: 11. In germline, CDR1 is SGHAT, CDR2 FQNNGV. This CDR3 has 14 amino acids. The CDR3: CASGRGGGGTEAFF. In DNA, the CDR3 is TGTGCCAGCGGCCGGGGAGGGGGCGGAACTGAAGCTTTCTTT.

This clonotype has more than one count but fewer than ten. The rearrangement uses TRBV4-3 and TRBJ2-1, with 14 nucleotides matching TRBD2. The CDR3 length is 21 residues. CDR1 is LGHNA and CDR2 is YSLEER in the germline V gene. V lost 0 bases and J lost 6; bases outside the gene matches: 16. As DNA, the CDR3 is TGCGCCAGCAGCCAAGACCCAGAACCGACTAGCGGGGGGGTTCTTCCCAATGAGCAGTTCTTC. This sequence encodes CASSQDPEPTSGGVLPNEQFF.

This rearrangement joins TRBV18 to TRBJ2-5; D is unclear. Trimming cost V 6 bases and J 2 bases, with 10 bases left between them. The CDR3 runs to 13 residues. CDR1 is KGHSH, CDR2 LQKENI, per germline. In DNA, the CDR3 is TGTGCCAGCTCGCAAACGCTACAAGAGACCCAGTACTTC. This codes for CASSQTLQETQYF.

The rearrangement uses TRBV12-3 or TRBV12-4 and TRBJ2-1; TRBD2 matches 9 bases. V trimming: 6 bases; J trimming: 6 bases; junction bases outside the gene matches: 9. CDR3 length: 15 residues. In DNA form, the CDR3 reads TGTGCCAGCAGCTTATGGCTAGCGGGGACCAATGAGCAGTTCTTC. This codes for CASSLWLAGTNEQFF.

The rearrangement uses TRBV7-2 and TRBJ2-5, with a possible D match to TRBD1 (5 bases). This CDR3 is built from 14 residues. V gave up 5 bases and J gave up 3 bases, with 13 bases separating them. Germline V lookup: CDR1 SGHTA, CDR2 FQGNSA. The CDR3 region has the DNA TGTGCCAGCAGCACCCGACAGTACGAAGAGACCCAGTACTTC. This gives the protein CASSTRQYEETQYF.

There are a few counts of this clonotype. The chain links TRBV5-5 to TRBJ2-7; tentative D call: TRBD1 (6 bases). The CDR3 length is 13 residues. The V gene lost 4 bases and the J gene lost 4 bases, with 12 bases spanning the gap. Germline V gene lookup returns CDR1 SGHKS and CDR2 YYEKEE (reference sequence). The CDR3 nucleotides read TGTGCCAGCAGCGTACGACAGGAATACGAGCAGTACTTC. This sequence encodes CASSVRQEYEQYF.

The rearrangement joins TRBV5-5 to TRBJ2-3; 8 bases align to TRBD2. V was pared by 4 bases and J by 4 bases, with 2 bases of the junction left unmatched. Germline V gene data show CDR1 as SGHKS and CDR2 as YYEKEE (reference sequence). The length of the CDR3 is 13 residues. CDR3 DNA sequence: TGTGCCAGCAGCCCACTAGCGGCAGATACGCAGTATTTT. Translated: CASSPLAADTQYF.

This clonotype has only a few counts. The chain joins TRBV20-1 to TRBJ2-1; D unclear. Germline V gene data show CDR1 as DFQATT and CDR2 as SNEGSKA (reference sequence). The length of the CDR3 is 11 residues. The CDR3 here is CSPIPGSEQFF. The CDR3 DNA sequence: TGCAGCCCAATTCCCGGGTCTGAGCAGTTCTTC.

The sample holds a few counts of this clonotype. CDR3 loop: CSARGTSGDTDTQYF. The CDR3 nucleotides are TGCAGTGCTAGAGGGACTAGCGGGGACACAGATACGCAGTATTTT. This rearrangement joins TRBV20-1 to TRBJ2-3, with 12 bases aligning to TRBD2. This CDR3 contains 15 residues. Germline assignment: CDR1 DFQATT and CDR2 SNEGSKA (reference sequence). J gave up 2 bases and V 1 base, and 1 base lay outside the gene matches.

The gene calls are TRBV6-2 or TRBV6-3 and TRBJ2-5; the match to TRBD1 covers 7 bases. Germline values: CDR1 MNHEY, CDR2 SVGEGT. The CDR3 extends over 13 amino acids. V trimming: 4 bases; J trimming: 6 bases; junction bases outside the gene matches: 5. CDR3 residues: CASSSQGWKTQYF. The CDR3 region has the DNA TGTGCCAGCAGTTCACAGGGGTGGAAGACCCAGTACTTC.

This clonotype was seen a few times. The J gene is TRBJ2-1, the V gene TRBV4-1; D might be TRBD2 (7 bases). This CDR3 contains 16 residues. The V end lost 6 bases, the J end lost 0 bases, and 15 bases lay between the germline ends. In germline, CDR1 is MGHRA, CDR2 YSYEKL. The DNA of the CDR3 is TGCGCCAGCAGGTTCGGGGGGCAGAGCTCCTACAATGAGCAGTTCTTC. Translated: CASRFGGQSSYNEQFF.

This clonotype was found many times. J is TRBJ2-5 and V is TRBV5-6, with 11 bases lining up with TRBD2. This CDR3 has 15 residues. Germline V CDR1 and CDR2: SGHDT, YYEEEE. V was clipped by 0 bases and J by 5 bases; unmatched bases: 3. CDR3 nucleotides: TGTGCCAGCAGCTTGGCTAGCGGGGGGTTCGAGACCCAGTACTTC. It yields the protein CASSLASGGFETQYF.

This clonotype was seen many times. The gene calls are TRBV20-1 and TRBJ1-2, with D unresolved. CDR3 length: 14 amino acids. Germline lookup yields CDR1 DFQATT and CDR2 SNEGSKA (reference sequence). V was cut by 1 base and J by 4 bases, with 13 bases left in between. The CDR3 loop is CSARVEDLSYGYTF. CDR3 sequence (DNA): TGCAGTGCTAGAGTTGAAGACCTTAGCTATGGCTACACCTTC.

The genes are TRBV5-1 and TRBJ1-1; no clear D. CDR1 and CDR2 from the germline V gene are SGHRS and YFSETQ. The CDR3 is made up of 14 amino acids. Trimming removed 4 bases at V and 4 bases at J, with 14 bases between. CDR3 bases: TGCGCCAGCAGCCCCGGGATGAAGGGCACTGAAGCTTTCTTT. The encoded protein is CASSPGMKGTEAFF.

The rearrangement uses TRBV15 and TRBJ1-2; 7 bases align to TRBD1. Germline trimming cut 5 bases from V and 2 bases from J; bases unmatched to any gene: 5. Looked up from germline, CDR1 is LNHNV and CDR2 is YYDKDF (reference sequence). This CDR3 spans 14 amino acids. CDR3 in DNA: TGTGCCACCAGCGTCTCGACAGGGAACTATGGCTACACCTTC. As protein: CATSVSTGNYGYTF.

The chain uses TRBV10-3 and TRBJ2-5; 14 nucleotides align to TRBD2. The CDR3 has 15 residues. CDR1 is ENHRY, CDR2 SYGVKD, per germline. Trimming took 4 bases from V and 5 from J; bases not matched to a gene: 3. The CDR3 sequence: CAISGGLAGVETQYF. Here the CDR3 DNA reads TGTGCCATCAGTGGGGGACTAGCGGGGGTGGAGACCCAGTACTTC.

This chain connects TRBV6-6 to TRBJ2-3; D could derive from TRBD1 or TRBD2 (5 bases each). The ends were cut back, 0 bases at V and 9 bases at J, with 16 bases in the middle. Germline CDR1 is MNHNY and CDR2 is SVGAGI (reference sequence). This CDR3 contains 15 residues. The CDR3 DNA is TGTGCCAGCAGTTACTCGGGGACGACCGGCACAACGCAGTATTTT. It codes for CASSYSGTTGTTQYF.

This clonotype occurred a few times. V usage is TRBV9 and J usage is TRBJ2-1; 8 nucleotides agree with TRBD1. Germline assignment: CDR1 SGDLS and CDR2 YYNGEE. After removal of 3 bases from V and 4 bases from J, the junction contained 9 bases not matched to a gene. The CDR3 extends over 16 amino acids. The CDR3 protein is CASSDLGQGSYNEQFF. In DNA form, the CDR3 reads TGTGCCAGCAGCGACCTCGGACAGGGCTCTTACAATGAGCAGTTCTTC.